Listed below are T cell receptor beta chains from one sample, sequenced in a study of T cell responses to AZD1222 COVID-19 vaccine. Here immunoSEQ multiplex PCR was the method, and the copy in TCRdb shows in-frame clones only, minus some. The top ten hold over 20% of the sample, which has approximately 80,000 clones, around 87% seen once. The sample was peripheral blood, taken on day 0 of AZD1222 vaccination. The receptors were sampled from an adult in good health. Each CDR3 is given with its conserved first and last residue. A D gene is named only where the DNA matches it firmly. Part of the rows lack a size; the others show once, few, many or a class for expanded clones.

clone size: -
D gene: -
V gene: TRBV4-3
J gene: TRBJ1-4
CDR3 protein: CASSQYQGGGSEKLFF
CDR3 DNA: TGCGCCAGCAGCCAATACCAGGGAGGGGGTAGTGAAAAACTGTTTTTT

clone size: -
D gene: -
V gene: TRBV3-1/TRBV3-2
J gene: TRBJ1-4
CDR3 protein: CASSQDPGGNEKLFF
CDR3 DNA: TGTGCCAGCAGCCAAGACCCCGGGGGGAATGAAAAACTGTTTTTT

clone size: -
D gene: -
V gene: TRBV9
J gene: TRBJ2-1
CDR3 protein: CASSVGSSSYNEQFF
CDR3 DNA: TGTGCCAGCAGCGTAGGGAGTTCTTCCTACAATGAGCAGTTCTTC

clone size: few
D gene: TRBD1
V gene: TRBV29-1
J gene: TRBJ1-1
CDR3 protein: CSCGQGENTEAFF
CDR3 DNA: TGCAGCTGTGGACAGGGGGAGAACACTGAAGCTTTCTTT

clone size: -
D gene: -
V gene: TRBV15
J gene: TRBJ1-1
CDR3 protein: CATRPQMNTEAFF
CDR3 DNA: TGTGCCACCCGTCCGCAGATGAACACTGAAGCTTTCTTT

clone size: -
D gene: -
V gene: TRBV16
J gene: TRBJ2-6
CDR3 protein: CASSQSQVTLSGANVLTF
CDR3 DNA: TGTGCCAGCAGCCAATCACAGGTTACTCTCTCTGGGGCCAACGTCCTGACTTTC

clone size: -
D gene: -
V gene: TRBV3-1/TRBV3-2
J gene: TRBJ2-1
CDR3 protein: CASSQEVGHYNEQFF
CDR3 DNA: TGTGCCAGCAGCCAAGAGGTTGGCCACTACAATGAGCAGTTCTTC

clone size: once
D gene: -
V gene: TRBV7-9
J gene: TRBJ1-4
CDR3 protein: CASSLEETADNEKLFF
CDR3 DNA: TGTGCCAGCAGCTTAGAAGAGACGGCAGATAATGAAAAACTGTTTTTT

clone size: -
D gene: -
V gene: TRBV2
J gene: TRBJ2-2
CDR3 protein: CASSPGRNTGELFF
CDR3 DNA: TGTGCCAGCAGTCCCGGACGGAACACCGGGGAGCTGTTTTTT

clone size: -
D gene: TRBD1
V gene: TRBV18
J gene: TRBJ1-5
CDR3 protein: CASSPSLTGKPQHF
CDR3 DNA: TGTGCCAGCTCACCAAGCTTGACAGGGAAGCCCCAGCATTTT

clone size: few
D gene: -
V gene: TRBV25-1
J gene: TRBJ1-5
CDR3 protein: CASSETWDDNQPQHF
CDR3 DNA: TGTGCCAGCAGTGAGACTTGGGACGACAATCAGCCCCAGCATTTT

clone size: -
D gene: -
V gene: TRBV28
J gene: TRBJ1-1
CDR3 protein: CASRPNFLRGNTEAFF
CDR3 DNA: TGTGCCAGCAGACCCAACTTTCTCAGGGGGAACACTGAAGCTTTCTTT

clone size: -
D gene: -
V gene: TRBV5-1
J gene: TRBJ2-7
CDR3 protein: CASSLLGRSYEQYF
CDR3 DNA: TGCGCCAGCAGCCTTCTTGGACGATCCTACGAGCAGTACTTC

clone size: -
D gene: TRBD2
V gene: TRBV5-6
J gene: TRBJ2-3
CDR3 protein: CASSLTSGSGGTDTQYF
CDR3 DNA: TGTGCCAGCAGCTTAACTAGCGGGAGTGGGGGCACAGATACGCAGTATTTT

clone size: -
D gene: -
V gene: TRBV5-6
J gene: TRBJ2-7
CDR3 protein: CASSLFRRRVYEQYF
CDR3 DNA: TGTGCCAGCAGCTTGTTTCGGCGCAGGGTCTACGAGCAGTACTTC

clone size: -
D gene: TRBD1
V gene: TRBV7-8
J gene: TRBJ1-2
CDR3 protein: CASSLVGQDYGYTF
CDR3 DNA: TGTGCCAGCAGCTTAGTGGGACAGGACTATGGCTACACCTTC

clone size: -
D gene: -
V gene: TRBV30
J gene: TRBJ1-4
CDR3 protein: CAWGPTNEKLFF
CDR3 DNA: TGTGCCTGGGGACCAACTAATGAAAAACTGTTTTTT

clone size: -
D gene: -
V gene: TRBV10-3
J gene: TRBJ2-5
CDR3 protein: CAISETVGRGVETQYF
CDR3 DNA: TGTGCCATCAGTGAGACGGTCGGGAGAGGAGTAGAGACCCAGTACTTC

clone size: -
D gene: TRBD1
V gene: TRBV7-3
J gene: TRBJ1-1
CDR3 protein: CASSRTGQNTEAFF
CDR3 DNA: TGTGCCAGCAGCCGGACAGGACAGAACACTGAAGCTTTCTTT

clone size: -
D gene: -
V gene: TRBV12-3/TRBV12-4
J gene: TRBJ1-2
CDR3 protein: CASSLRAGYTF
CDR3 DNA: TGTGCCAGCAGTCTCCGGGCCGGCTACACCTTC

clone size: -
D gene: TRBD1
V gene: TRBV4-3
J gene: TRBJ2-7
CDR3 protein: CASSQEAWDRGGEQYF
CDR3 DNA: TGCGCCAGCAGCCAAGAAGCGTGGGACAGGGGTGGCGAGCAGTACTTC

clone size: -
D gene: -
V gene: TRBV11-3
J gene: TRBJ2-1
CDR3 protein: CASSPGGGASYNEQFF
CDR3 DNA: TGTGCCAGCAGCCCGGGGGGCGGGGCTTCGTACAATGAGCAGTTCTTC

clone size: -
D gene: -
V gene: TRBV28
J gene: TRBJ1-2
CDR3 protein: CASQQANYGYTF
CDR3 DNA: TGTGCCAGCCAACAGGCAAACTATGGCTACACCTTC

clone size: -
D gene: -
V gene: TRBV14
J gene: TRBJ2-1
CDR3 protein: CASSQGNLGLGVLFF
CDR3 DNA: TGTGCCAGCAGCCAGGGAAATTTAGGGCTAGGGGTTCTGTTCTTC

clone size: -
D gene: -
V gene: TRBV27
J gene: TRBJ2-2
CDR3 protein: CASSFRGEGLKTGELFF
CDR3 DNA: TGTGCCAGCAGTTTCAGGGGCGAAGGCTTAAAGACCGGGGAGCTGTTTTTT

clone size: few
D gene: TRBD1
V gene: TRBV19
J gene: TRBJ2-2
CDR3 protein: CASSSTGGGTGELFF
CDR3 DNA: TGTGCCAGTAGTAGCACAGGGGGCGGAACCGGGGAGCTGTTTTTT

clone size: -
D gene: -
V gene: TRBV7-2
J gene: TRBJ2-3
CDR3 protein: CASTSSRFRTDTQYF
CDR3 DNA: TGTGCCAGCACCTCCAGCAGGTTCCGGACAGATACGCAGTATTTT

clone size: -
D gene: -
V gene: TRBV7-3
J gene: TRBJ2-1
CDR3 protein: CASSLTGGREQFF
CDR3 DNA: TGTGCCAGCAGCTTAACCGGTGGTCGTGAGCAGTTCTTC

clone size: -
D gene: -
V gene: TRBV3-1/TRBV3-2
J gene: TRBJ1-3
CDR3 protein: CASSPHRGVAGNTIYF
CDR3 DNA: TGTGCCAGCAGCCCCCATAGGGGGGTAGCTGGAAACACCATATATTTT

clone size: -
D gene: -
V gene: TRBV10-3
J gene: TRBJ2-4
CDR3 protein: CAIRGEGDPYF
CDR3 DNA: TGTGCCATCAGAGGCGAGGGAGATCCGTACTTC

clone size: few
D gene: -
V gene: TRBV28
J gene: TRBJ1-2
CDR3 protein: CASSQQSYGYTF
CDR3 DNA: TGTGCCAGCAGTCAACAGAGCTATGGCTACACCTTC

clone size: -
D gene: -
V gene: TRBV18
J gene: TRBJ2-5
CDR3 protein: CASSLRLQETQYF
CDR3 DNA: TGTGCCAGCTCACTACGACTCCAAGAGACCCAGTACTTC

clone size: -
D gene: -
V gene: TRBV28
J gene: TRBJ1-6
CDR3 protein: CASSAPHGQSPLHF
CDR3 DNA: TGTGCCAGCAGTGCCCCCCACGGGCAGTCACCCCTCCACTTT

clone size: few
D gene: TRBD1
V gene: TRBV6-6
J gene: TRBJ2-7
CDR3 protein: CASRGQGDPYEQYF
CDR3 DNA: TGTGCCAGCAGAGGACAGGGGGACCCCTACGAGCAGTACTTC

clone size: -
D gene: TRBD1
V gene: TRBV24-1
J gene: TRBJ2-3
CDR3 protein: CATSDPGTGQVDTQYF
CDR3 DNA: TGTGCCACCAGTGACCCAGGGACAGGTCAGGTGGATACGCAGTATTTT

clone size: -
D gene: -
V gene: TRBV5-8
J gene: TRBJ2-1
CDR3 protein: CASSLYYEQFF
CDR3 DNA: TGTGCCAGCAGCTTGTACTATGAGCAGTTCTTC

clone size: -
D gene: TRBD2
V gene: TRBV11-1
J gene: TRBJ2-7
CDR3 protein: CASSLGTSGSYEQYF
CDR3 DNA: TGTGCCAGCAGCCTCGGGACTAGCGGGTCCTACGAGCAGTACTTC